The rows below give T cell receptor beta chains drawn from one sample of a study of CD8 T cells in ankylosing spondylitis. MiXCR was run by TCRdb on the 5' RACE reads, yielding one entry per CDR3 protein. The sample lists about 460,000 distinct CDR3 sequences; roughly 5.2% were seen once. The sample taken for sequencing was blood, either unsorted or a sorted T cell fraction (not recorded which). Every receptor here comes from a male donor with ankylosing spondylitis. The CDR3 runs from the conserved cysteine through the conserved F or W. Each record gives: clone size, J gene, V gene, D gene, CDR3 protein, CDR3 DNA. A D gene is named only where the DNA matches it firmly. Clone size is shown for a subset of rows, as once, few, many or a class of expanded clone.

>NA|TRBJ2-7|TRBV20-1|NA
CSARPITGPHYEQYF
TGCAGTGCTAGACCTATAACGGGGCCCCACTACGAGCAGTACTTC
>NA|TRBJ2-1|TRBV10-1|NA
CASSSVISYNEQFF
TGCGCCAGCAGTTCCGTAATCTCCTACAATGAGCAGTTCTTC
>many|TRBJ1-6|TRBV20-1|NA
CSARVQSNSPLHF
TGCAGTGCTAGAGTACAAAGTAATTCACCCCTCCACTTT
>many|TRBJ1-1|TRBV3-1|TRBD1
CASTWDRVNTEAFF
TGTGCCAGCACTTGGGACAGGGTGAACACTGAAGCTTTCTTT
>few|TRBJ2-7|TRBV28|TRBD1
CASSYRGTVSYEQYF
TGTGCCAGCAGTTATAGAGGGACAGTCTCCTACGAGCAGTACTTC
>many|TRBJ1-2|TRBV4-3|NA
CASSQAPPGQSYGYTF
TGCGCCAGCAGCCAAGCTCCCCCAGGACAGAGCTATGGCTACACCTTC
>many|TRBJ1-4|TRBV11-2|NA
CASSLGFATNEKLFF
TGTGCCAGCAGCTTAGGGTTTGCAACTAATGAAAAACTGTTTTTT
>NA|TRBJ2-7|TRBV4-3|NA
CASSQAIGNYEQYF
TGCGCCAGCAGCCAGGCCATAGGTAACTACGAGCAGTACTTC
>many|TRBJ2-7|TRBV29-1|TRBD1
CSVGQGGYEQYF
TGCAGCGTTGGACAGGGCGGCTACGAGCAGTACTTC
>many|TRBJ2-1|TRBV29-1|TRBD2
CSVEGTSGTFNEQFF
TGCAGCGTTGAGGGGACTAGCGGGACCTTTAATGAGCAGTTCTTC
>many|TRBJ1-3|TRBV6-1|TRBD1
CASSRQGTSGNTIYF
TGTGCCAGCAGCCGACAGGGGACCTCTGGAAACACCATATATTTT